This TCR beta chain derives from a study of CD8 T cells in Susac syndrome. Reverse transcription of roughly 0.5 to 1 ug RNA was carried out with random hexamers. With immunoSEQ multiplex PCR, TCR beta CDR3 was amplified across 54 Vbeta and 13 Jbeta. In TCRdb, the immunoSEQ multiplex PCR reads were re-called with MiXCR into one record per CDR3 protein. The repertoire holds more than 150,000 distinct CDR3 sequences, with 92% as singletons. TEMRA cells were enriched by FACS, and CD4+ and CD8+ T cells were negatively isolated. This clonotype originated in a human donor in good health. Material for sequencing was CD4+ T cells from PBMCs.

Here the CDR3 DNA reads TGTGCCAGCTCACCACAATCCGGGGCCGGGGCCAACGTCCTGACTTTC. This gives the protein CASSPQSGAGANVLTF. The chain combines TRBV18 with TRBJ2-6; D might be TRBD1 or TRBD2, each matching 5 bases. Germline V CDR1 and CDR2: KGHSH, LQKENI. Trimming cost V 1 base and J 4 bases, with 11 bases left between them. There are 16 residues in the CDR3.